Detailed here is one T cell receptor (beta chain). Its antigen is unidentified. Some 31,000 T cell genomes (about 300 ng DNA) went into each PBMC replicate. Produced via immunoSEQ multiplex PCR; TCRdb's table is partial and in-frame only. The sample records 400,000 to 500,000 clones, about 80% being singletons. This sample is part of a study of shared clonotypes between healthy human individuals. Study conclusions and caveats: Genetic and exposure-history diversity was limited by the small donor number.

V lost 1 base and J 5 bases, leaving 9 bases between the germline ends. CDR1 and CDR2 (germline): LGHNA, YNFKEQ. This CDR3 is built from 14 residues. This clonotype originated in a woman between 35 and 50 years old in good health. Some clones in this sample may be carry-over from other donors' samples. The V and J genes are TRBV4-2 and TRBJ2-1; no clear D. Specimen: PBMCs. DNA for the CDR3: TGTGCCAGCAGCCAAGTAACTTACGACAATGAGCAGTTCTTC. Its protein is CASSQVTYDNEQFF.